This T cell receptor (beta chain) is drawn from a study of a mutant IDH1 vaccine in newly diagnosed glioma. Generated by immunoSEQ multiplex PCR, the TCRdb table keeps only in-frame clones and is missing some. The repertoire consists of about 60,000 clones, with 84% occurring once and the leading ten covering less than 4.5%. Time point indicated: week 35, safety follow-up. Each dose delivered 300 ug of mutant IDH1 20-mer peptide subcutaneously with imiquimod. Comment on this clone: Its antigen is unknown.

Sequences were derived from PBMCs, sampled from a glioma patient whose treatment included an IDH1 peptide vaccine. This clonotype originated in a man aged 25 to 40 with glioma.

In DNA, the CDR3 is TGTGCCAGCAGCGTAGCCGGGGACCACACAGATACGCAGTATTTT. Its protein is CASSVAGDHTDTQYF. The chain combines TRBV9 with TRBJ2-3, with D perhaps assigned TRBD1 or TRBD2 (5 bases each). V lost 0 bases and J lost 2, with 10 bases in between. The CDR3 is 15 residues long. Germline CDR1 reads SGDLS; CDR2 reads YYNGEE.